This passage covers 26 T cell receptor beta chains from one sample sequenced in a study of cytomegalovirus exposure and HLA in healthy donors. The PCR had 60 Vbeta and 13 Jbeta primers. The table came from immunoSEQ multiplex PCR; TCRdb's copy has only in-frame clones and leaves some out. The sample contains 140,000 to 150,000 clones, roughly 80% of which appear only once. Sequenced sample: PBMCs. The receptors originated from a man aged 35 to 55 in good health and CMV-seropositive.

V is TRBV29-1 and J is TRBJ2-3; D is ambiguous. Per the germline V gene, CDR1 is SQVTM and CDR2 is ANQGSEA. CDR3 size: 12 residues. Trimming removed 1 base at V and 2 bases at J, with 4 bases between. CDR3 residues: CSVEGVTDTQYF. The CDR3, as DNA: TGCAGCGTTGAAGGCGTCACAGATACGCAGTATTTT.

The V and J genes are TRBV28 and TRBJ2-7; D might be TRBD2 (6 bases). CDR1 and CDR2 (germline): MDHEN, SYDVKM. The CDR3 loop spans 14 amino acids. The V gene lost 3 bases and the J gene lost 2 bases, with 11 bases spanning the gap. CDR3 region: CASSLTREAYEQYF. CDR3 DNA sequence: TGTGCCAGCAGTTTGACTAGGGAGGCCTACGAGCAGTACTTC.

This chain links TRBV15 with TRBJ2-7; D is perhaps TRBD1 (6 bases). Germline CDR1 and CDR2: LNHNV and YYDKDF (reference sequence). Trimming cost V 1 base and J 3 bases, with 10 bases left between them. The CDR3 sequence is 14 residues long. The CDR3 DNA reads TGTGCCACCAGCAGAGCCAAGGGGGTCTACGAGCAGTACTTC. Protein sequence: CATSRAKGVYEQYF. The full variable domain, completed using reference TRBV15 and TRBJ2-7, is DAMVIQNPRYQVTQFGKPVTLSCSQTLNHNVMYWYQQKSSQAPKLLFHYYDKDFNNEADTPDNFQSRRPNTSFCFLDIRSPGLGDTAMYLCATSRAKGVYEQYFGPGTRLTVT.

In DNA form, the CDR3 reads TGCGCCAGCAGCTTGCTGGGACAGGGTGACACTGAAGCTTTCTTT. Protein: CASSLLGQGDTEAFF. J is TRBJ1-1 and V is TRBV5-1, with TRBD1 matching over 9 bases. The CDR3 sequence is 15 residues long. Germline CDR1 reads SGHRS; CDR2 reads YFSETQ. With V trimmed by 1 base and J by 3 bases, 4 bases remained unmatched.

The chain carries TRBV28 and TRBJ1-2, with 7 bases aligning to TRBD1. Looked up from germline, CDR1 is MDHEN and CDR2 is SYDVKM. This CDR3 spans 16 amino acids. Unmatched junction bases numbered 7, after V lost 3 bases and J lost 0 bases. The DNA for the CDR3 is TGTGCCAGCAGTTTTGGGGCCCAGGGGGCTAACTATGGCTACACCTTC. Translation: CASSFGAQGANYGYTF.

This chain joins TRBV28 and TRBJ2-7; 10 nucleotides match TRBD2. The J segment lost 6 bases and the V segment lost 3 bases, leaving 8 bases of the junction unmatched. The CDR3 is 15 residues long. The V gene's germline CDR1 is MDHEN and CDR2 SYDVKM. The CDR3 here is CASSFRASGSAEQYF. CDR3 in DNA: TGTGCCAGCAGTTTTCGCGCTAGCGGGAGCGCCGAGCAGTACTTC.

The chain joins TRBV25-1 to TRBJ2-2, with TRBD2 identical over 10 bases. This CDR3 is 14 amino acids long. The ends lost 9 bases at V and 5 bases at J; junction bases unmatched: 6. The germline CDR1 and CDR2 sequences are MGHDK and SYGVNS. CDR3 residues: CARVGLAETGELFF. CDR3 nucleotide sequence: TGTGCCAGAGTCGGACTAGCGGAGACCGGGGAGCTGTTTTTT.

This clone was seen a few times. The chain joins TRBV18 to TRBJ1-1; D unclear. V was trimmed by 4 bases and J by 7 bases, leaving 13 bases between them. The CDR3 has 13 residues. Germline loops: CDR1 KGHSH, CDR2 LQKENI. Here the CDR3 reads CASSLGKTSEAFF. CDR3 DNA: TGTGCCAGCTCACTCGGGAAGACAAGTGAAGCTTTCTTT.

The chain uses TRBV23-1 and TRBJ2-6, with a tentative D call TRBD2 (6 bases). TRBV23-1 is labeled an ORF, and its function is uncertain. The CDR3 loop spans 16 amino acids. Trimming stripped 8 bases from V and 0 bases from J, with 14 bases between. The CDR3 bases are TGCGCCAGCCGCGGGGAGGAGTTCTCTGGGGCCAACGTCCTGACTTTC. This codes for CASRGEEFSGANVLTF.

For the CDR3, the DNA is TGTGCCAGCAGTTTTTTCGCAGGGGACTACGAGCAGTACTTC. Protein sequence: CASSFFAGDYEQYF. V usage is TRBV27 and J usage is TRBJ2-7; possible D gene TRBD1, 6 bases. This CDR3 has 14 amino acids. CDR1 is MNHEY, CDR2 SMNVEV, per germline (reference sequence). V was clipped by 3 bases and J by 3 bases, with 12 bases between them.

This clone showed up just once. The V call is TRBV4-3, the J call TRBJ2-1, with 11 bases that match TRBD2. The CDR3 has 18 residues. Per the germline V gene, CDR1 is LGHNA and CDR2 is YSLEER. The J segment lost 4 bases and the V segment lost 0 bases, leaving 8 bases of the junction unmatched. CDR3 nucleotides: TGCGCCAGCAGCCAAGAGGTTGGGTGGACTAGCGGGTACAATGAGCAGTTCTTC. It codes for CASSQEVGWTSGYNEQFF.

The rearrangement uses TRBV28 and TRBJ2-1; the D gene is possibly TRBD2 (6 bases). The CDR3 covers 14 residues. Trimming removed 2 bases at V and 14 bases at J, with 19 bases between. Germline V CDR1 and CDR2: MDHEN, SYDVKM. The CDR3 protein is CASSLGGLSWEEFF. CDR3 in DNA: TGTGCCAGCAGTTTAGGAGGACTCAGCTGGGAGGAGTTCTTC. The whole variable domain, filled in from reference TRBV28 and TRBJ2-1, reads DVKVTQSSRYLVKRTGEKVFLECVQDMDHENMFWYRQDPGLGLRLIYFSYDVKMKEKGDIPEGYSVSREKKERFSLILESASTNQTSMYLCASSLGGLSWEEFFGPGTRLTVL.

The chain employs TRBV9 and TRBJ1-1; 9 nucleotides match TRBD1. This CDR3 has 15 residues. With 0 bases clipped from V and 1 base from J, the junction kept 1 base outside the gene matches. Germline lookup yields CDR1 SGDLS and CDR2 YYNGEE. The CDR3 is CASSVVGQGNTEAFF. CDR3 nucleotides: TGTGCCAGCAGCGTAGTGGGACAGGGGAACACTGAAGCTTTCTTT.

This rearrangement joins TRBV5-4 to TRBJ2-3; maybe TRBD1 (6 bases). V was pared by 1 base and J by 4 bases, with 13 bases between. Germline V CDR1 and CDR2: SGHNT, YYREEE (reference sequence). The CDR3 is 15 residues long. The chain's CDR3 is CASSLRTDGADTQYF. The CDR3 coding sequence is TGTGCCAGCAGCTTGCGGACAGATGGGGCAGATACGCAGTATTTT.

J is TRBJ2-2 and V is TRBV15; TRBD2 matches 11 bases. With 4 bases clipped from V and 1 base from J, the junction kept 2 bases outside the gene matches. The length of the CDR3 is 16 residues. Looked up from germline, CDR1 is LNHNV and CDR2 is YYDKDF (reference sequence). The CDR3, as DNA: TGTGCCACCAGCAAAACTAGCGGGAGGAACACCGGGGAGCTGTTTTTT. Translating it yields CATSKTSGRNTGELFF.

The rearrangement uses TRBV20-1 and TRBJ2-7, with a tentative D call TRBD2 (6 bases). CDR1 is DFQATT and CDR2 is SNEGSKA in the germline V gene (reference sequence). The V end lost 6 bases, the J end lost 6 bases, and 12 bases lay between the germline ends. CDR3 length: 11 amino acids. For the CDR3, the DNA is TGCAGTGCCAAGACTAGAAGCGAGCAGTACTTC. This codes for CSAKTRSEQYF.

J is TRBJ2-5 and V is TRBV9, with D perhaps matching TRBD2 (6 bases). CDR1 and CDR2 (germline): SGDLS, YYNGEE. Trimming removed 0 bases from V and 5 bases from J, with 11 bases in between. The CDR3 sequence is 14 residues long. The CDR3 loop reads CASSVAGEPETQYF. The CDR3 DNA reads as TGTGCCAGCAGCGTAGCGGGAGAGCCGGAGACCCAGTACTTC.

The chain uses TRBV5-5 and TRBJ2-3, with TRBD2 matching 8 bases. This CDR3 contains 15 residues. V shed 4 bases, J shed 0 bases, and the junction held 4 bases outside the gene matches. CDR1 is SGHKS, CDR2 YYEKEE, per germline (reference sequence). CDR3 nucleotides: TGTGCCAGCAGCAGGATAGCGGGGAGCACAGATACGCAGTATTTT. Protein sequence: CASSRIAGSTDTQYF.

This sequence joins TRBV27 and TRBJ1-2; D is unclear. Looked up from germline, CDR1 is MNHEY and CDR2 is SMNVEV (reference sequence). This CDR3 spans 15 amino acids. The V end lost 7 bases, the J end lost 5 bases, and 20 bases lay between the germline ends. The CDR3 loop is CASKRLPRDRYGYTF. The CDR3 region has the DNA TGTGCCAGCAAAAGGCTTCCGAGGGATCGGTATGGCTACACCTTC.

The chain combines TRBV19 with TRBJ2-1, with 9 bases matching TRBD2. V shed 4 bases, J shed 3 bases, and the junction held 16 bases outside the gene matches. Germline assignment: CDR1 LNHDA and CDR2 SQIVND (reference sequence). The CDR3 has 19 amino acids. The CDR3 is CASSKVGGVAGASYNEQFF. The CDR3, as DNA: TGTGCCAGTAGTAAGGTGGGGGGAGTAGCGGGAGCCAGCTACAATGAGCAGTTCTTC.

This clone was seen more than once but under ten times. J is TRBJ2-7 and V is TRBV11-1, with 8 bases identical to TRBD2. Per germline, CDR1 SGHAT and CDR2 FQDESV (reference sequence). V lost 5 bases to trimming and J lost 3 bases; unmatched junction nucleotides: 3. The CDR3 contains 13 residues. The CDR3 loop is CASSPAGVYEQYF. CDR3 DNA sequence: TGTGCCAGCAGCCCAGCGGGGGTCTACGAGCAGTACTTC.

The genes are TRBV27 and TRBJ1-4, with 10 bases fitting TRBD1. CDR3 length: 15 residues. V lost 5 bases, J lost 3 bases, and 3 bases stayed unmatched. From germline, CDR1 is MNHEY and CDR2 SMNVEV (reference sequence). This chain's CDR3 is CASSRQGASNEKLFF. The DNA for the CDR3 is TGTGCCAGCAGTAGACAGGGGGCATCTAATGAAAAACTGTTTTTT.

The V and J genes are TRBV5-1 and TRBJ1-2; 9 nucleotides match TRBD1. Germline V gene data show CDR1 as SGHRS and CDR2 as YFSETQ. The CDR3 spans 13 residues. V trimming: 4 bases; J trimming: 8 bases; junction bases outside the gene matches: 6. CDR3 coding DNA: TGCGCCAGCAGCCGGGGACAGGGAGTCGGCTACACCTTC. It codes for CASSRGQGVGYTF.

The chain combines TRBV5-4 with TRBJ1-4, with a possible D match to TRBD1 (5 bases). Per germline, CDR1 SGHNT and CDR2 YYREEE (reference sequence). V was pared by 3 bases and J by 3 bases, with 15 bases between. This CDR3 comprises 16 residues. CDR3 nucleotides: TGTGCCAGCAGCTCGGGACTTCAAGCGGCTAATGAAAAACTGTTTTTT. Its protein product is CASSSGLQAANEKLFF.

This clone was counted only a few times. This sequence joins TRBV29-1 and TRBJ2-5; 11 nucleotides agree with TRBD2. Germline CDR1 is SQVTM and CDR2 is ANQGSEA. The CDR3 sequence is 14 residues long. J lost 5 bases, V lost 4 bases, and 6 bases had no gene match. CDR3 residues: CSVGMSSGRETQYF. CDR3 DNA sequence: TGCAGCGTTGGGATGTCTAGCGGGAGGGAGACCCAGTACTTC. Full variable domain (missing parts from reference TRBV29-1 and TRBJ2-5): SAVISQKPSRDICQRGTSLTIQCQVDSQVTMMFWYRQQPGQSLTLIATANQGSEATYESGFVIDKFPISRPNLTFSTLTVSNMSPEDSSIYLCSVGMSSGRETQYFGPGTRLLVL.

To note about this clone: An end of the junction does not agree with germline; a read error may underlie this. This chain joins TRBV7-9 and TRBJ2-1; D unclear. The CDR3 sequence is 14 residues long. CDR1 is SEHNR and CDR2 is FQNEAQ in the germline V gene (reference sequence). CDR3: CSSSPSSPTSEQFF. CDR3 in DNA: TGTTCCAGCAGCCCAAGCAGTCCGACAAGTGAGCAGTTCTTC.